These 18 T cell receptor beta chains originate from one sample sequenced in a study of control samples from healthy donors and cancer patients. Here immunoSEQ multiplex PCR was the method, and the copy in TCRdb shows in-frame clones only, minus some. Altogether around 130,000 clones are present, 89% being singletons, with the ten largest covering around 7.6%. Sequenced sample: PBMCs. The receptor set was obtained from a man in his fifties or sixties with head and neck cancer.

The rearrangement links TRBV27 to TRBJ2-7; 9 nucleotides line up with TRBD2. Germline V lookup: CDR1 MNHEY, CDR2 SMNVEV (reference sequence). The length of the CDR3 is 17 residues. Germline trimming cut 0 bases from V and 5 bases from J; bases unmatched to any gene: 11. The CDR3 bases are TGTGCCAGCAGTTTATCGATTCGCCGGCGGGAGGGGGACGAGCAGTACTTC. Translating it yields CASSLSIRRREGDEQYF.

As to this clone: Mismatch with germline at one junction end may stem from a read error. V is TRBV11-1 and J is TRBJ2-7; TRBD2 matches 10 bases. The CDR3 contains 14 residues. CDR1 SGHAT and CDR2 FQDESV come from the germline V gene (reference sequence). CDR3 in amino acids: CASSLAGGSYEQYF. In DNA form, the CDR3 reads TGTGCCAGCAGTTTAGCGGGAGGCTCCTACGAGCAGTACTTC.

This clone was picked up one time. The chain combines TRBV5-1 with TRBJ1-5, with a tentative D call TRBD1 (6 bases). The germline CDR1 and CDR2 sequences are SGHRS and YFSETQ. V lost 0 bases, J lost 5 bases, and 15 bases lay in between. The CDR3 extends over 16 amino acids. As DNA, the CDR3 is TGCGCCAGCAGCTTGGGGTTGGGCGAGGGGGATCAGCCCCAGCATTTT. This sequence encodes CASSLGLGEGDQPQHF.

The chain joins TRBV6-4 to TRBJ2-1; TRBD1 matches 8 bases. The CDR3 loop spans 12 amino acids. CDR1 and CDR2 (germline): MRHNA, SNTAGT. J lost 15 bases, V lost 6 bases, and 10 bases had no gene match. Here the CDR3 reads CASRTRQGAVFF. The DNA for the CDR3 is TGTGCCAGCAGGACCCGTCAGGGGGCTGTGTTCTTC.

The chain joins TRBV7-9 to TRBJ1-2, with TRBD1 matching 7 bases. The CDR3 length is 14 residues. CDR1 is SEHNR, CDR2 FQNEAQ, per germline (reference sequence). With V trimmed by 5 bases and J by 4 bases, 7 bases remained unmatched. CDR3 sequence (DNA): TGTGCCAGCAGCAGCGACAGGGAGGCCTATGGCTACACCTTC. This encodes CASSSDREAYGYTF.

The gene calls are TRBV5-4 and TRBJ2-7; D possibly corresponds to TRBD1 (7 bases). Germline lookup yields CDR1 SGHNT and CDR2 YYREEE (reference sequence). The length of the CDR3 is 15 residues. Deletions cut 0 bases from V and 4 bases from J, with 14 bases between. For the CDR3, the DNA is TGTGCCAGCAGCTTGGGACAGGGTGGGGGGTACGAGCAGTACTTC. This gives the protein CASSLGQGGGYEQYF.

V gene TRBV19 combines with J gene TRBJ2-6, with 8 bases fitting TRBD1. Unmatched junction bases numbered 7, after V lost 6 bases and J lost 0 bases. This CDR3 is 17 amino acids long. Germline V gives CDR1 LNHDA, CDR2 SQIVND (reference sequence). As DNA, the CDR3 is TGTGCCAGTAGGCCGGGACAGGCTTTCTCTGGGGCCAACGTCCTGACTTTC. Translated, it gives CASRPGQAFSGANVLTF.

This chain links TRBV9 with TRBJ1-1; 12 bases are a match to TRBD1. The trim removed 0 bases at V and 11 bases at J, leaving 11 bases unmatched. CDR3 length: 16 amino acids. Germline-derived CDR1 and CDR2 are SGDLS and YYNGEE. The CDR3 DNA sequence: TGTGCCAGCAGCGTAGAGGGGACAGGGGGCCCGATCGAGGCTTTCTTT. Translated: CASSVEGTGGPIEAFF.

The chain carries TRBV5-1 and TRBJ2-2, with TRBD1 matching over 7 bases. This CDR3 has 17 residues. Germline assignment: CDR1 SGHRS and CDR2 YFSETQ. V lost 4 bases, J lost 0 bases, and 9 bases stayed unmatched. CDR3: CASSPRWDSANTGELFF. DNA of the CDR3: TGCGCCAGCAGCCCGCGGTGGGACAGCGCGAACACCGGGGAGCTGTTTTTT.

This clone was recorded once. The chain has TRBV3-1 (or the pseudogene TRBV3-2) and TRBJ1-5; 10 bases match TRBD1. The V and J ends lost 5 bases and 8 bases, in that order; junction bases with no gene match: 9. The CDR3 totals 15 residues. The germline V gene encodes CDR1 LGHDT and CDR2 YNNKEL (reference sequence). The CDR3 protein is CASSSGQGRLEPQHF. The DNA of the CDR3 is TGTGCCAGCAGCTCGGGACAGGGGAGGTTGGAGCCCCAGCATTTT.

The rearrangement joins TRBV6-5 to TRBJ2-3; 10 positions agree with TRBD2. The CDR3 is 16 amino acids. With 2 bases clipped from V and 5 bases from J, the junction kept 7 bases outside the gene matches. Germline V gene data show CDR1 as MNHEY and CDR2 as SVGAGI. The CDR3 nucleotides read TGTGCCAGCAGTTACCGACTAGCGGGCCTAGGAGATACGCAGTATTTT. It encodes CASSYRLAGLGDTQYF.

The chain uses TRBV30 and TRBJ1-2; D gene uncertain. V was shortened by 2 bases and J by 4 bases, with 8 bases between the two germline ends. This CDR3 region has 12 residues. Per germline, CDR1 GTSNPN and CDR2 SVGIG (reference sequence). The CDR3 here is CAWSPPSYGYTF. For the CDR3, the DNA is TGTGCCTGGAGTCCGCCAAGCTATGGCTACACCTTC.

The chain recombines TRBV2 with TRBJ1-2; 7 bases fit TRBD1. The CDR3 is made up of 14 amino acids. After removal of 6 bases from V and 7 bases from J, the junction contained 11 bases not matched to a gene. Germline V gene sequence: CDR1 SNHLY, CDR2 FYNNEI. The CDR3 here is CASRAQGMSGGYTF. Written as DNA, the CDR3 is TGTGCCAGCAGGGCACAGGGGATGAGCGGTGGCTACACCTTC.

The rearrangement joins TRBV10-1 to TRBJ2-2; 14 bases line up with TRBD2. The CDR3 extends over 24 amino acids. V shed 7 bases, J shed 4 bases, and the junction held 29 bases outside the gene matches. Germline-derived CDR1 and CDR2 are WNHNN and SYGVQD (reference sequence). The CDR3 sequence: CASTTRGGLAGGRYTQGVTGELFF. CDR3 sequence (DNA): TGCGCCAGCACAACCCGAGGTGGACTAGCGGGGGGACGGTACACCCAGGGGGTCACCGGGGAGCTGTTTTTT.

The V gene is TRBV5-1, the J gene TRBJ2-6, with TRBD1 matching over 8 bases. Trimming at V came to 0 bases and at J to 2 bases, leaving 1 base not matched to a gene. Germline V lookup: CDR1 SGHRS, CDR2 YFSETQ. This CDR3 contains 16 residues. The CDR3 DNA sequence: TGCGCCAGCAGCTTGGAACAGGGGGCTGGGGCCAACGTCCTGACTTTC. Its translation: CASSLEQGAGANVLTF.

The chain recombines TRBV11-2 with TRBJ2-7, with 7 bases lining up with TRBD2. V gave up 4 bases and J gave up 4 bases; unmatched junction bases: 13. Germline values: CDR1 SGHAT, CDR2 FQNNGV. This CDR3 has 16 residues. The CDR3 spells CASSWGGGGPRYEQYF. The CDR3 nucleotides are TGTGCCAGCAGCTGGGGTGGGGGAGGGCCGCGATACGAGCAGTACTTC.

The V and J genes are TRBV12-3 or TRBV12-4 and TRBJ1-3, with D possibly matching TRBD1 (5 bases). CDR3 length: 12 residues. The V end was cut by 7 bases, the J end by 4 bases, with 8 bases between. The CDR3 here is CASTQGGNTIYF. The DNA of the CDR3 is TGTGCCAGCACCCAGGGAGGAAACACCATATATTTT.

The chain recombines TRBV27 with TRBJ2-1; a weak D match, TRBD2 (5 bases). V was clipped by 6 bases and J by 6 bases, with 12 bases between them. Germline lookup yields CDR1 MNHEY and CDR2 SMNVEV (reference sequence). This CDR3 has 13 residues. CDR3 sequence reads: CASSFGVGNEQFF. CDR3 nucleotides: TGTGCCAGCAGCTTCGGGGTAGGCAATGAGCAGTTCTTC.